These T cell receptor beta chains were read from a single sample in a study of PD-L1 blockade in urothelial cancer. Using immunoSEQ multiplex PCR, the repertoire was profiled, and TCRdb retains in-frame clones only, with some absent. The table has tens of thousands of clones, roughly 79% seen once. The sample was PBMCs, taken around atezolizumab (anti-PD-L1) treatment. These TCRs come from a man between 65 and 79 years old with urothelial cancer. The CDR3 runs from the conserved cysteine through the conserved F or W. D genes are given only for firm matches. Size values are once, few and many counts, or a class for expanded clones, and some rows have none.

TRBD2 | TRBJ2-7 | - | TRBV5-1 | CASSFTRTSGSYEQYF | TGCGCCAGCAGCTTTACCCGGACTAGCGGGTCTTACGAGCAGTACTTC
- | TRBJ1-2 | - | TRBV19 | CASSIKRVDYGYTF | TGTGCCAGTAGTATTAAGAGGGTAGACTATGGCTACACCTTC
- | TRBJ1-4 | once | TRBV6-1 | CASSETVNNEKLFF | TGTGCCAGCAGTGAAACGGTGAATAATGAAAAACTGTTTTTT
- | TRBJ2-2 | - | TRBV27 | CASETGSGELFF | TGTGCCAGTGAAACAGGGTCCGGGGAGCTGTTTTTT
TRBD2 | TRBJ2-7 | - | TRBV7-2 | CASSFSVAGGAYEQYF | TGTGCCAGCAGCTTTTCGGTAGCGGGAGGGGCCTACGAGCAGTACTTC
TRBD1 | TRBJ2-1 | few | TRBV9 | CASSPGTAGNEQFF | TGTGCCAGCAGCCCGGGGACAGCTGGAAATGAGCAGTTCTTC
- | TRBJ1-4 | once | TRBV7-9 | CASSREGGIEKLFF | TGTGCCAGCAGCAGAGAGGGAGGAATTGAAAAACTGTTTTTT
TRBD2 | TRBJ2-7 | - | TRBV18 | CASSLAGTSGGARSYEQYF | TGTGCCAGCTCACTAGCCGGGACTAGCGGGGGGGCCCGCTCCTACGAGCAGTACTTC
TRBD1 | TRBJ2-1 | few | TRBV7-3 | CASSSTGGLNNEQFF | TGTGCCAGCAGCTCGACAGGGGGACTAAACAATGAGCAGTTCTTC
- | TRBJ2-2 | - | TRBV27 | CASSRQGTGELFF | TGTGCCAGCAGTAGGCAGGGCACCGGGGAGCTGTTTTTT
- | TRBJ1-4 | - | TRBV6-1 | CASREFGDEKLFF | TGTGCCAGCAGGGAATTTGGAGATGAAAAACTGTTTTTT
TRBD1 | TRBJ1-2 | - | TRBV19 | CASSRGVRGTNYGYTF | TGTGCCAGTAGTAGGGGGGTCAGGGGGACCAACTATGGCTACACCTTC
TRBD2 | TRBJ2-3 | - | TRBV5-1 | CASRSGTSGSTDTQYF | TGCGCCAGCAGGTCTGGGACTAGCGGGAGCACAGATACGCAGTATTTT
TRBD2 | TRBJ2-7 | - | TRBV30 | CAWAGGTGYEQYF | TGTGCCTGGGCGGGAGGCACTGGCTACGAGCAGTACTTC
- | TRBJ2-3 | - | TRBV6-1 | CASSEFQGTDTQYF | TGTGCCAGCAGTGAATTCCAGGGTACAGATACGCAGTATTTT
- | TRBJ1-5 | - | TRBV2 | CASTEGRDQPQHF | TGTGCCAGCACCGAAGGGAGGGATCAGCCCCAGCATTTT
- | TRBJ1-1 | once | TRBV10-3 | CAISLGGTEAFF | TGTGCCATCAGCTTGGGGGGGACTGAAGCTTTCTTT
TRBD1 | TRBJ2-7 | - | TRBV5-1 | CASSPGQGPIHEQYF | TGCGCCAGCAGCCCCGGACAGGGACCCATCCACGAGCAGTACTTC
TRBD1 | TRBJ2-1 | - | TRBV6-5 | CASSDDRGLNEQFF | TGTGCCAGCAGCGACGACAGGGGGCTGAATGAGCAGTTCTTC
TRBD2 | TRBJ2-7 | - | TRBV7-8 | CASSIMGLAGGEQYF | TGTGCCAGCAGCATAATGGGACTAGCGGGAGGGGAGCAGTACTTC
TRBD1 | TRBJ2-5 | - | TRBV5-1 | CASSTAPTGAGETQYF | TGCGCCAGCAGCACCGCCCCGACAGGGGCTGGGGAGACCCAGTACTTC
- | TRBJ2-3 | - | TRBV6-6 | CASSPERAQDTQYF | TGTGCCAGCAGTCCCGAGAGGGCGCAAGATACGCAGTATTTT
TRBD1 | TRBJ1-1 | few | TRBV19 | CASRRDRVRPEAFF | TGTGCCAGTAGGAGGGACAGGGTTCGACCTGAAGCTTTCTTT
- | TRBJ1-1 | - | TRBV6-1 | CASSGAAANTEAFF | TGTGCCAGCAGTGGGGCAGCTGCCAACACTGAAGCTTTCTTT
- | TRBJ2-2 | - | TRBV19 | CASRQVANTGELFF | TGTGCCAGTCGACAGGTTGCGAACACCGGGGAGCTGTTTTTT
TRBD1 | TRBJ1-1 | - | TRBV4-1 | CASSQSRDRGVKTEAFF | TGCGCCAGCAGCCAGAGCCGGGACAGGGGGGTAAAGACTGAAGCTTTCTTT
- | TRBJ2-1 | - | TRBV19 | CASSTRGGQSNEQFF | TGTGCCAGTAGTACTCGGGGGGGACAGAGCAATGAGCAGTTCTTC
- | TRBJ1-5 | - | TRBV19 | CASSTHREQPQHF | TGTGCCAGTAGTACCCACCGAGAGCAGCCCCAGCATTTT
TRBD2 | TRBJ2-3 | - | TRBV5-1 | CASSSASGRTDTQYF | TGCGCCAGCAGCTCTGCTAGCGGGAGAACAGATACGCAGTATTTT
- | TRBJ1-2 | - | TRBV9 | CASSVEAGGGYTF | TGTGCCAGTAGCGTAGAAGCGGGCGGAGGCTACACCTTC
TRBD1 | TRBJ2-3 | - | TRBV19 | CASSLRLGTGGTDTQYF | TGTGCCAGTAGTCTCCGCCTGGGGACAGGGGGCACAGATACGCAGTATTTT
TRBD1 | TRBJ1-2 | - | TRBV5-1 | CASSLSTGDLYGYTF | TGCGCCAGCAGCTTGTCGACAGGGGATCTCTATGGCTACACCTTC
- | TRBJ1-2 | - | TRBV25-1 | CASSDSTGRDGYTF | TGTGCCAGCAGTGACTCTACAGGGAGGGATGGCTACACCTTC
TRBD1 | TRBJ1-6 | - | TRBV2 | CASSVQGTINSPLHF | TGTGCCAGCAGTGTACAGGGGACAATCAATTCACCCCTCCACTTT
TRBD1 | TRBJ1-5 | - | TRBV4-1 | CASSQAGGGQPQHF | TGCGCCAGCAGCCAAGCAGGGGGCGGTCAGCCCCAGCATTTT
- | TRBJ2-3 | - | TRBV7-8 | CASSLTVSTDTQYF | TGTGCCAGCAGCTTAACAGTGAGCACAGATACGCAGTATTTT
TRBD2 | TRBJ2-3 | - | TRBV5-1 | CASSPLAGVGTDTQYF | TGCGCCAGCAGCCCATTAGCGGGAGTTGGGACAGATACGCAGTATTTT
- | TRBJ2-7 | - | TRBV21-1 | CASSTTPTGQIYEQYF | TGTGCCAGCAGCACCACACCCACAGGTCAAATCTACGAGCAGTACTTC
- | TRBJ1-2 | once | TRBV7-2 | CATSPVGGGYGYTF | TGTGCCACCTCGCCAGTCGGGGGGGGCTATGGCTACACCTTC
- | TRBJ1-3 | - | TRBV19 | CASSTGHNLGGNTIYF | TGTGCCAGTAGTACGGGACACAACCTTGGGGGAAACACCATATATTTT
- | TRBJ1-1 | - | TRBV25-1 | CASSGDGGLLAFF | TGTGCCAGCAGCGGCGACGGAGGGTTGCTGGCTTTCTTT
- | TRBJ2-6 | once | TRBV5-4 | CASSLISQGANVLTF | TGTGCCAGCAGCTTGATATCCCAGGGTGCCAACGTCCTGACTTTC
TRBD2 | TRBJ2-7 | - | TRBV30 | CAWTRTSGSYEQYF | TGTGCCTGGACCCGGACTAGCGGGAGTTATGAGCAGTACTTC
- | TRBJ2-5 | - | TRBV6-1 | CASSTNRAKETQYF | TGTGCCAGCAGTACTAACAGGGCGAAAGAGACCCAGTACTTC
- | TRBJ1-2 | - | TRBV2 | CASSDPPPGGYTF | TGTGCCAGCAGTGATCCCCCTCCGGGTGGCTACACCTTC
TRBD1 | TRBJ2-7 | - | TRBV5-3 | CARSSTGDRGSYEQYF | TGTGCCAGAAGTTCTACAGGGGACAGGGGATCCTACGAGCAGTACTTC
- | TRBJ2-3 | - | TRBV5-1 | CASSLQGYSTDTQYF | TGCGCCAGCAGCTTACAGGGTTATAGCACAGATACGCAGTATTTT
- | TRBJ2-3 | - | TRBV6-5 | CASSPGSSDTQYF | TGTGCCAGCAGCCCCGGGAGCTCAGATACGCAGTATTTT
- | TRBJ2-5 | - | TRBV5-6 | CASSLTGAQETQYF | TGTGCCAGCAGCTTGACCGGAGCCCAAGAGACCCAGTACTTC
- | TRBJ2-7 | - | TRBV11-3 | CASSLNLYEQYF | TGTGCCAGCAGCCTTAATCTCTACGAGCAGTACTTC
- | TRBJ2-3 | - | TRBV4-2 | CASSHTPGTPSTDTQYF | TGTGCCAGCAGCCATACCCCCGGGACTCCTAGCACAGATACGCAGTATTTT
- | TRBJ1-1 | few | TRBV7-2 | CASSSPGGAEAFF | TGTGCCAGCAGCTCGCCGGGGGGGGCTGAAGCTTTCTTT
TRBD1 | TRBJ2-3 | once | TRBV19 | CASRNLGGQGSDTQYF | TGTGCCAGTAGGAACCTGGGGGGACAGGGTTCCGATACGCAGTATTTT
TRBD1 | TRBJ1-1 | - | TRBV5-4 | CASRLDRGGTEAFF | TGTGCCAGCAGACTGGACAGGGGAGGCACTGAAGCTTTCTTT
- | TRBJ1-3 | - | TRBV5-8 | CASSSGLNSGNTIYF | TGTGCCAGCAGCTCCGGACTCAACTCTGGAAACACCATATATTTT
TRBD2 | TRBJ2-3 | once | TRBV6-1 | CASSEDPGGNTQYF | TGTGCCAGCAGTGAAGACCCGGGGGGGAATACGCAGTATTTT
TRBD1 | TRBJ2-3 | - | TRBV5-4 | CASSSGTGIGSGTDTQYF | TGTGCCAGCAGTTCCGGGACAGGGATTGGATCCGGCACAGATACGCAGTATTTT
TRBD1 | TRBJ2-3 | few | TRBV7-9 | CASSLWQGADTQYF | TGTGCCAGCAGCTTATGGCAGGGGGCAGATACGCAGTATTTT
- | TRBJ1-5 | - | TRBV14 | CASSQSTRGSQHF | TGTGCCAGCAGCCAATCAACCCGGGGGAGTCAACATTTT